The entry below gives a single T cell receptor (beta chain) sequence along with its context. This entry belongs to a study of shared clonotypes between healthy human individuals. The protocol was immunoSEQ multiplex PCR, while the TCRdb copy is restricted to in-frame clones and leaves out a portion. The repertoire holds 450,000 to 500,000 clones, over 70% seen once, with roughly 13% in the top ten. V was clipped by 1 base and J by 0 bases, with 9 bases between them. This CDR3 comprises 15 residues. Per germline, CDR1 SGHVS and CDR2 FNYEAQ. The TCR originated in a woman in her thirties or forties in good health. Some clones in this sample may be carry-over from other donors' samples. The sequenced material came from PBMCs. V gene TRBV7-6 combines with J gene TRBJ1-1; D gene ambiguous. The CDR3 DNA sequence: TGTGCCAGCAGCTTAGGTAGGCAGATGAACACTGAAGCTTTCTTT. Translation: CASSLGRQMNTEAFF. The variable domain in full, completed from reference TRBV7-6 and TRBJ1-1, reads GAGVSQSPRYKVTKRGQDVALRCDPISGHVSLYWYRQALGQGPEFLTYFNYEAQQDKSGLPNDRFSAERPEGSISTLTIQRTEQRDSAMYRCASSLGRQMNTEAFFGQGTRLTVV.